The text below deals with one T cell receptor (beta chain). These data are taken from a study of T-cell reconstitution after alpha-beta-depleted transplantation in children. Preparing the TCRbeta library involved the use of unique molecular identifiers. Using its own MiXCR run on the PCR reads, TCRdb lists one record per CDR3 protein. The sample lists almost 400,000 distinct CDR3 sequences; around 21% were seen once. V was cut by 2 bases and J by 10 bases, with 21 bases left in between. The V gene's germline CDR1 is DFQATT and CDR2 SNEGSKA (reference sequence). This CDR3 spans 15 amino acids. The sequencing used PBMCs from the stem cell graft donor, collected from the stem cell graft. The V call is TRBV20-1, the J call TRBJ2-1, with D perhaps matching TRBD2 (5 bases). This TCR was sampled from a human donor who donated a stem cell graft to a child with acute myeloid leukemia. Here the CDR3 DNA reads TGCAGTGCTAGAAATTCCGGACTGAGTGTCTTGGAGCAGTTCTTC. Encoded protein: CSARNSGLSVLEQFF.